The entry below describes one T cell receptor beta chain. The antigen remains unidentified. The data derive from a study of cytomegalovirus exposure and HLA in healthy donors. The PCR made use of 60 Vbeta and 13 Jbeta primers. As handled by the study authors: An analysis performed later counted about 80 million unique TCR beta chains (roughly 9.9 million of them shared). Sequencing was performed with immunoSEQ multiplex PCR; in TCRdb, only in-frame clones are kept and a portion is missing. For V, J and clone size, that table is used; D and trimming come from the DNA. The data hold about 150,000 clones, with 70% to 90% observed a single time. The study, taken as a whole, reports: The classifier was said to identify cytomegalovirus status with high specificity and sensitivity. Usually a TCR sequence was rare, but some public TCRs were found in many donors. Later findings reportedly placed an Asian-associated ancestry cluster below the approximately 650-donor mean for N-insertions.

With 5 bases removed from V and 0 bases from J, the gap between germline ends came to 14 bases. Germline CDR1 reads MNHEY; CDR2 reads SMNVEV (reference sequence). This CDR3 contains 15 residues. The chain employs TRBV27 and TRBJ2-7; possibly TRBD2 for D (6 bases). The sequence came from a middle-aged woman in good health and CMV-seropositive. Material: PBMCs. Here the CDR3 DNA reads TGTGCCAGCAGTGCCCCGGGACTCTCCTCCTACGAGCAGTACTTC. It yields the protein CASSAPGLSSYEQYF.